Each of the 21 T cell receptor beta chains below was sequenced from the same sample in a study of CDR3 diversity in severe acne (dated by TCRdb to about 2019). Libraries were constructed by PCR. Sequencing was performed on an Illumina HiSeq 2000. TCRdb passed the public sequencing reads through fastp at Q25 and MiXCR, retaining productive beta sequences. Rows with one shared CDR3 protein collapse into an entry with the most common genes and DNA. The table for this sample lists about 100,000 distinct CDR3 sequences; roughly half of them were counted only once. Of the sample, 9.5% to 15% falls within the top ten clones. Input material: blood. These receptors were taken from a male donor with acne.

This clonotype was seen ten or more times. The V and J genes are TRBV14 and TRBJ2-3; 7 nucleotides match TRBD2. J lost 9 bases, V lost 4 bases, and 4 bases had no gene match. This CDR3 has 12 residues. Germline assignment: CDR1 SGHDN and CDR2 FVKESK. CDR3: CASSPGGGTQYF. CDR3 in DNA: TGTGCCAGCAGCCCCGGCGGGGGAACGCAGTATTTT.

This rearrangement joins TRBV6-1 to TRBJ2-7; no reliable D call. Germline loops: CDR1 MNHNS, CDR2 SASEGT. The CDR3 spans 15 residues. V lost 6 bases, J lost 5 bases, and 20 bases lay in between. CDR3 DNA sequence: TGTGCCAGCAGAACCTCCGACCTCAACCCCCACGAGCAGTACGTC. Translation: CASRTSDLNPHEQYV.

This clonotype was counted ten times or more. The chain has TRBV19 and TRBJ2-5, with D possibly TRBD2 on 6 matching bases. Germline V gene data show CDR1 as LNHDA and CDR2 as SQIVND (reference sequence). The CDR3 is 13 amino acids. Between the trimmed V and J ends, which lost 4 bases and 5 bases, there was a span of 11 bases. The CDR3: CASSTTSLETQYF. The CDR3 nucleotides read TGTGCCAGTAGTACTACTAGCCTGGAGACCCAGTACTTC.

The chain links TRBV12-5 to TRBJ2-3; 11 bases are shared with TRBD2. The CDR3 is made up of 18 amino acids. Germline V lookup: CDR1 LGHNT, CDR2 FRNRAP. Losses at the gene ends were 2 bases for V and 3 bases for J; bases not matched to a gene: 10. CDR3 sequence reads: CASGLTSIAGGVTDTQYF. CDR3 coding DNA: TGTGCTAGTGGTTTGACCTCCATAGCGGGAGGGGTAACAGATACGCAGTATTTT. Supplemented by reference TRBV12-5 and TRBJ2-3, the full variable domain reads DARVTQTPRHKVTEMGQEVTMRCQPILGHNTVFWYRQTMMQGLELLAYFRNRAPLDDSGMPKDRFSAEMPDATLATLKIQPSEPRDSAVYFCASGLTSIAGGVTDTQYFGPGTRLTVL.

V gene TRBV15 combines with J gene TRBJ2-5; a weak D match, TRBD1 (7 bases). Germline-derived CDR1 and CDR2 are LNHNV and YYDKDF (reference sequence). V lost 3 bases, J lost 5 bases, and 19 bases lay in between. The CDR3 runs 16 residues. CDR3 DNA: TGTGCCACCAGCAGCTCCCCCGCAGGGGGGCCGGAGACCCAGTACTTC. Protein: CATSSSPAGGPETQYF.

The chain carries TRBV25-1 and TRBJ2-5, with 7 bases that match TRBD1. CDR1 and CDR2 from the germline V gene are MGHDK and SYGVNS. The CDR3 runs 15 residues. The ends lost 3 bases at V and 5 bases at J; junction bases unmatched: 9. CDR3 loop: CASSDEAFRGETQYF. The CDR3 region has the DNA TGTGCCAGCAGTGATGAAGCCTTCAGGGGGGAGACCCAGTACTTC.

This clonotype was observed many times. This rearrangement joins TRBV7-2 to TRBJ1-6, with TRBD1 matching over 7 bases. This CDR3 contains 16 residues. Trimming cost V 4 bases and J 0 bases; bases outside gene matches: 3. The germline gives CDR1 SGHTA, CDR2 FQGNSA. The CDR3 nucleotides are TGTGCCAGCAGCTCCCGGGACAGCTCCTATAATTCACCCCTCCACTTT. As protein: CASSSRDSSYNSPLHF.

The chain links TRBV15 to TRBJ2-7; D unresolved. Between the trimmed V and J ends, which lost 0 bases and 3 bases, there was a span of 6 bases. The CDR3 runs 13 residues. CDR1 and CDR2 (germline): LNHNV, YYDKDF (reference sequence). The CDR3 protein is CATSREASYEQYF. CDR3 sequence (DNA): TGTGCCACCAGCAGAGAGGCGAGCTACGAGCAGTACTTC.

The V and J genes are TRBV7-6 and TRBJ2-7; D may be TRBD2 (5 bases). The CDR3 is 16 residues long. V was shortened by 5 bases and J by 5 bases, with 22 bases between the two germline ends. The V gene's germline CDR1 is SGHVS and CDR2 FNYEAQ. The CDR3 sequence: CASSPELVPSPHEQYF. CDR3 sequence (DNA): TGTGCCAGCAGCCCAGAACTAGTCCCGTCCCCTCACGAGCAGTACTTC.

The chain joins TRBV6-5 to TRBJ1-5; 10 positions agree with TRBD1. From germline, CDR1 is MNHEY and CDR2 SVGAGI. V shed 6 bases, J shed 7 bases, and the junction held 6 bases outside the gene matches. This CDR3 contains 14 residues. Written as DNA, the CDR3 is TGTGCCAGCAGATCAGACAGGGGGCAACAGCCCCAGCATTTT. Protein sequence: CASRSDRGQQPQHF.

This clonotype was counted many times. CDR3 sequence reads: CSARDVTDYAITDTQYF. In DNA form, the CDR3 reads TGCAGTGCTAGAGACGTGACTGACTACGCGATCACAGATACGCAGTATTTT. V usage is TRBV20-1 and J usage is TRBJ2-3, with a weak D call TRBD2 (5 bases). From germline, CDR1 is DFQATT and CDR2 SNEGSKA (reference sequence). The CDR3 totals 17 residues. V lost 0 bases and J 2 bases, leaving 18 bases between the germline ends.

The sample holds a few counts of this clonotype. This chain uses TRBV19 with TRBJ2-2; 10 nucleotides match TRBD1. The CDR3 has 15 residues. The trim removed 5 bases at V and 6 bases at J, leaving 6 bases unmatched. Germline V gives CDR1 LNHDA, CDR2 SQIVND (reference sequence). The CDR3 protein is CASSAGTGVAGELFF. The CDR3 coding sequence is TGTGCCAGTAGTGCCGGGACAGGGGTCGCCGGGGAGCTGTTTTTT.

The chain links TRBV6-2 or TRBV6-3 to TRBJ2-1, with 7 bases matching TRBD2. V shed 4 bases, J shed 4 bases, and the junction held 4 bases outside the gene matches. Germline CDR1 and CDR2: MNHEY and SVGEGT. CDR3 length: 14 residues. The CDR3 DNA reads as TGTGCCAGCAGTTCCCTAGCGGTATACAATGAGCAGTTCTTC. Protein sequence: CASSSLAVYNEQFF.

J is TRBJ2-7 and V is TRBV12-3 or TRBV12-4, with D perhaps matching TRBD1 (5 bases). This CDR3 has 14 residues. Deletions cut 5 bases from V and 2 bases from J, with 13 bases between. As DNA, the CDR3 is TGTGCCAGCAGTCCGTCGACAGAAACCTACGAGCAGTACTTC. It translates to CASSPSTETYEQYF.

V is TRBV20-1 and J is TRBJ2-7; 9 bases are shared with TRBD2. CDR1 is DFQATT and CDR2 is SNEGSKA in the germline V gene (reference sequence). This CDR3 has 14 residues. V lost 3 bases and J lost 1; bases outside the gene matches: 4. The CDR3 reads CSASLAGDSYEQYF. The CDR3 DNA reads TGCAGTGCTAGCTTAGCGGGAGATTCCTACGAGCAGTACTTC.

Points on this clonotype: The CDR3 ends on some other residue instead of the conserved phenylalanine or tryptophan, so this is likely a read error. The CDR3 is CASKPAGPNGYTC. CDR3 coding DNA: TGTGCCAGCAAGCCGGCCGGACCTAATGGCTACACCTGC. This sequence joins TRBV14 and TRBJ1-2, with unresolved D. Per the germline V gene, CDR1 is SGHDN and CDR2 is FVKESK. Trimming took 7 bases from V and 6 from J, leaving 15 bases between them. The CDR3 is 13 residues long.

About this clonotype: The junction shows a germline mismatch at one end, possibly a read error. This chain joins TRBV14 and TRBJ2-2; D is uncertain. The CDR3 length is 14 residues. Germline V gene data show CDR1 as SGHDN and CDR2 as FVKESK. The CDR3, as DNA: TGTGCCAGCAGCCGGATGGCGAACACCGGAGAGCTGTTTTTT. It specifies CASSRMANTGELFF.

This clonotype qualifies as medium-sized (0.01 to 0.1%). The gene calls are TRBV2 and TRBJ1-1; D is unclear. The germline gives CDR1 SNHLY, CDR2 FYNNEI. The CDR3 sequence is 13 residues long. The V gene lost 6 bases and the J gene lost 1 base, with 9 bases spanning the gap. DNA of the CDR3: TGTGCCAGCAGCAACCCTTGGAACACTGAAGCTTTCTTT. It is translated as CASSNPWNTEAFF.

Regarding this clonotype: A single base separates this from a much larger clone, so it may be a read error. The chain carries TRBV11-2 and TRBJ2-7, with 11 bases that match TRBD2. Trimming cost V 1 base and J 3 bases; bases outside gene matches: 5. Germline V gives CDR1 SGHAT, CDR2 FQNNGV. The CDR3 contains 16 residues. For the CDR3, the DNA is TGTGCCAGCAGCTTAGGGCCAGGGACTAGCGGCTACGAGCAGTACTTC. Amino acids: CASSLGPGTSGYEQYF.

As DNA, the CDR3 is TGTGCCAGCAGTGAAGTGGGGGCCCACAGGTATGGCTACACCTTC. Amino acid sequence: CASSEVGAHRYGYTF. This chain links TRBV6-1 with TRBJ1-2; tentatively, D is TRBD1 (6 bases). V was trimmed by 1 base and J by 5 bases, leaving 14 bases between them. The length of the CDR3 is 15 residues. Germline CDR1 MNHNS, CDR2 SASEGT.

This clonotype was counted ten times or more. CDR3 region: CASSPPTGFGGANVLTF. The CDR3 nucleotides read TGTGCCAGCAGTCCCCCGACAGGGTTCGGAGGGGCCAACGTCCTGACTTTC. V usage is TRBV28 and J usage is TRBJ2-6; 7 bases match TRBD1. The germline V gene encodes CDR1 MDHEN and CDR2 SYDVKM. The CDR3 length is 17 residues. The trim removed 5 bases at V and 4 bases at J, leaving 11 bases unmatched.